This is a list of T cell receptor beta chains from one sample in a study of blood T cell repertoires in COVID-19. The assay was immunoSEQ multiplex PCR, and TCRdb's table has in-frame clones only and misses some. The sample has about 34,000 clones; 90% are singletons. What was sequenced was peripheral blood. The source of these receptors is an older man with acute or convalescent COVID-19. Both conserved end residues are part of each CDR3.

v_call,j_call,cdr3_aa
TRBV7-2,TRBJ1-4,CASSLGQGFEKLFF
TRBV23-1,TRBJ1-6,CASSLRTGDNSPLHF
TRBV11-2,TRBJ1-5,CASSRERTVDQPQHF
TRBV3-1/TRBV3-2,TRBJ1-1,CASSTRDRGSEAFF
TRBV3-1/TRBV3-2,TRBJ2-7,CASSQDSSGGRYEQYF
TRBV5-1,TRBJ1-2,CASSLEVTGGFNYGYTF
TRBV19,TRBJ1-5,CASSRTGDRQPQHF
TRBV14,TRBJ1-4,CASSQEQGTALRGKLFF
TRBV3-1/TRBV3-2,TRBJ2-5,CASSHDRLYQETQYF
TRBV2,TRBJ2-2,CASGLTNTGELFF